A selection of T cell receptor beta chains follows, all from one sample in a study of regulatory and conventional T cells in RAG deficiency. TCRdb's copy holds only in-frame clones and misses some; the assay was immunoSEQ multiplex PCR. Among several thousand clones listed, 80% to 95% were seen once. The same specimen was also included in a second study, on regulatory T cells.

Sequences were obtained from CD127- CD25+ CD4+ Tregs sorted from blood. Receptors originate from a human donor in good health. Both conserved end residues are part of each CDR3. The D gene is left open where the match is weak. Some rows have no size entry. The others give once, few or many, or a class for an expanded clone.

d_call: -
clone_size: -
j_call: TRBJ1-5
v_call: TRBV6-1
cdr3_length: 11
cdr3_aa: CASRAFQPQHF
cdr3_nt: TGTGCCAGCAGAGCTTTTCAGCCCCAGCATTTT

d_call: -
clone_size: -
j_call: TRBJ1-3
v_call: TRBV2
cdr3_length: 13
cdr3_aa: CASKWTAGNTIYF
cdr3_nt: TGTGCCAGCAAGTGGACAGCTGGAAACACCATATATTTT

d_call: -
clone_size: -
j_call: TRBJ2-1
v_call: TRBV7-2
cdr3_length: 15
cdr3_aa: CASSSGNRAGNEQFF
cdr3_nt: TGTGCCAGCAGCTCCGGAAACAGGGCCGGAAATGAGCAGTTCTTC

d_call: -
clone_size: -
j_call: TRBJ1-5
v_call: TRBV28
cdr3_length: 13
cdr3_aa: CASRMFGNQPQHF
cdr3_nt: TGTGCCAGCAGAATGTTCGGCAATCAGCCCCAGCATTTT

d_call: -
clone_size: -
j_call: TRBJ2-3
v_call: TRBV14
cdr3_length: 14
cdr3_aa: CASRLTGGVGTQYF
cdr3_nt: TGTGCCAGCAGACTAACAGGGGGGGTCGGTACGCAGTATTTT

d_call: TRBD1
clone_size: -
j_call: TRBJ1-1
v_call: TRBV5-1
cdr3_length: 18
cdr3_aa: CASSKRRQGATTNTEAFF
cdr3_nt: TGCGCCAGCAGCAAAAGAAGACAGGGGGCAACTACTAACACTGAAGCTTTCTTT

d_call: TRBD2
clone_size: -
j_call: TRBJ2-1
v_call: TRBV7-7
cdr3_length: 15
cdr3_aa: CASSSAGGTNNEQFF
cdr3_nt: TGTGCTAGCAGCTCAGCGGGGGGTACCAACAATGAGCAGTTCTTC

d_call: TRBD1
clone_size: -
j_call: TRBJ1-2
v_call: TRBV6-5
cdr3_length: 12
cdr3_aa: CASSGTGYGYTF
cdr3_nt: TGTGCCAGCAGTGGGACAGGCTATGGCTACACCTTC

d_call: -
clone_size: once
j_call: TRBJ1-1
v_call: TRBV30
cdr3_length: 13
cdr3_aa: CAWFEEFDTEAFF
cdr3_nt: TGTGCCTGGTTTGAGGAATTCGACACTGAAGCTTTCTTT

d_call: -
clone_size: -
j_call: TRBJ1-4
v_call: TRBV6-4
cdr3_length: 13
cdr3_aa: CASSDSKGGRLFF
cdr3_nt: TGTGCCAGCAGTGACTCGAAAGGAGGCAGACTGTTTTTT

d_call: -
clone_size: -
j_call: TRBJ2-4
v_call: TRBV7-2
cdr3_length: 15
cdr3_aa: CASSPGLLAKNIQYF
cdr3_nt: TGTGCCAGCAGCCCGGGACTCTTAGCCAAAAACATTCAGTACTTC

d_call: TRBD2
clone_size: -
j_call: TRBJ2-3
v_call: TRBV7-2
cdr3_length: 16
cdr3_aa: CASSLGSGYSTDTQYF
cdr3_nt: TGTGCCAGCAGCTTAGGTAGCGGGTATAGCACAGATACGCAGTATTTT

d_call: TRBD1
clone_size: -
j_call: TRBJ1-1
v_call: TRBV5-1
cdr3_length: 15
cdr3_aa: CASSLSGQGATEAFF
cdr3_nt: TGCGCCAGCAGCTTATCGGGACAGGGGGCGACTGAAGCTTTCTTT

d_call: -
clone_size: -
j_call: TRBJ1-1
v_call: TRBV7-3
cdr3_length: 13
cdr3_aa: CASSLRGDTEAFF
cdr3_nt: TGTGCCAGCAGCTTGCGGGGAGACACTGAAGCTTTCTTT

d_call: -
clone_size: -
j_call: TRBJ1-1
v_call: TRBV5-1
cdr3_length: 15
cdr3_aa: CASSLMAPSNTEAFF
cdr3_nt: TGCGCCAGCAGCTTGATGGCTCCCTCTAACACTGAAGCTTTCTTT

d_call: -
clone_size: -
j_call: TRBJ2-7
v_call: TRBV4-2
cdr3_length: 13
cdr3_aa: CASSQGHSYEQYF
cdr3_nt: TGTGCCAGCAGCCAAGGACATTCATACGAGCAGTACTTC

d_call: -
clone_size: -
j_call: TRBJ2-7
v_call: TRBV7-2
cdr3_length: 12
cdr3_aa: CASSPGSYEQYF
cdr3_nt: TGTGCCAGCAGTCCGGGATCCTACGAGCAGTACTTC

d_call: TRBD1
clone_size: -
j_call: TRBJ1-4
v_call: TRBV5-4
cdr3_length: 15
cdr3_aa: CASSPGDRMGEKLFF
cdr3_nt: TGTGCCAGCAGCCCGGGGGACAGGATGGGGGAAAAACTGTTTTTT

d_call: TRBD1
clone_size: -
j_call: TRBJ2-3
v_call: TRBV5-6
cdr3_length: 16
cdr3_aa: CASRVIGQAGTDTQYF
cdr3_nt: TGTGCCAGCAGGGTAATTGGACAGGCGGGCACAGATACGCAGTATTTT

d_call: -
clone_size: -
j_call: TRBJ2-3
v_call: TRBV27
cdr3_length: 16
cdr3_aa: CASSSLGVRHLDTQYF
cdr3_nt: TGTGCCAGCAGTTCCTTAGGGGTCAGGCATTTAGATACGCAGTATTTT

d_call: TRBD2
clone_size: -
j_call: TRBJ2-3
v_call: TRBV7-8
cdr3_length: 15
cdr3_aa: CASSFWLAGTDTQYF
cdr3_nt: TGTGCCAGCAGCTTCTGGCTAGCGGGTACAGATACGCAGTATTTT

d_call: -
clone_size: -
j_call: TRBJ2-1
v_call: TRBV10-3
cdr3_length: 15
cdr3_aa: CAIRSEGLSHNEQFF
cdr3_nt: TGTGCCATCAGGTCCGAGGGACTCAGTCACAATGAGCAGTTCTTC

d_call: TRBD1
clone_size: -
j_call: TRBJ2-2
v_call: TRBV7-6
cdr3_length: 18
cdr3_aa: CASSRHGTGVSNTGELFF
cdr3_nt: TGTGCCAGCAGTCGTCACGGGACAGGGGTTTCGAACACCGGGGAGCTGTTTTTT

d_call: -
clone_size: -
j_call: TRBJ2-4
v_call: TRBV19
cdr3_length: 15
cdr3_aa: CASKDRSLAKNIQYF
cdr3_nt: TGTGCCAGTAAGGACAGAAGTCTAGCCAAAAACATTCAGTACTTC

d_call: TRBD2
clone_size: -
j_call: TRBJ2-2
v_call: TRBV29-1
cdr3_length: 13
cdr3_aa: CSARGDYTGELFF
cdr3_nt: TGCAGCGCGCGGGGGGATTACACCGGGGAGCTGTTTTTT

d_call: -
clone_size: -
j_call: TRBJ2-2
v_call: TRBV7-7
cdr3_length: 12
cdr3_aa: CASRAGSGELFF
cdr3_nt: TGTGCCAGCAGGGCAGGGTCCGGGGAGCTGTTTTTT

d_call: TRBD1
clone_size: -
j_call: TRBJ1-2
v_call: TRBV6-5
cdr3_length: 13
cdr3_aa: CASSRQGPRGYTF
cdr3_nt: TGTGCCAGCAGCAGACAGGGACCGCGTGGCTACACCTTC

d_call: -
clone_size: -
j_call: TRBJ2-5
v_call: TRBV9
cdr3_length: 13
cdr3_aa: CASGGAGRQTQYF
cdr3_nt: TGTGCCAGCGGGGGGGCAGGGCGACAGACCCAGTACTTC